The entry that follows covers one T cell receptor (beta chain) sequence. This CDR3 is 14 amino acids long. Trimming shortened V by 2 bases and J by 3 bases, and 11 bases separated the two germline ends. Germline V CDR1 and CDR2: MNHNS, SASEGT. These data are taken from a study of T cell changes during pregnancy in multiple sclerosis. The protocol was immunoSEQ multiplex PCR, while the TCRdb copy is restricted to in-frame clones and leaves out a portion. The sample consists of 75,000 to 80,000 clones, approximately 89% of them appearing once. Sample: peripheral blood, taken before pregnancy. The chain recombines TRBV6-1 with TRBJ2-7, with a weak D call TRBD2 (5 bases). This clonotype was obtained from a female donor with multiple sclerosis, enrolled in a pregnancy study. This CDR3 reads CASSERVGSYEQYF. The CDR3, as DNA: TGTGCCAGCAGTGAACGGGTGGGGAGCTACGAGCAGTACTTC.